A single sample gave rise to the 7 T cell receptor beta chains below, sequenced in a study of OX40 agonist ivuxolimab in advanced cancers. Assay used: immunoSEQ multiplex PCR; TCRdb lists only in-frame clones, some missing. The table shows some 57,000 clones, with 80% to 90% occurring only once. The sequencing here drew on CD4+ or CD8+ T cells sorted from blood, taken in a trial of the OX40 agonist ivuxolimab. The receptors were sampled from an adult with an advanced solid tumor such as melanoma, head and neck, liver or kidney cancer.

The V call is TRBV5-4, the J call TRBJ1-2; D not resolved. The V gene's germline CDR1 is SGHNT and CDR2 YYREEE (reference sequence). The CDR3 is 16 residues long. V lost 2 bases and J 0 bases, leaving 14 bases between the germline ends. CDR3 residues: CASSFGNRNTNYGYTF. CDR3 coding DNA: TGTGCCAGCAGCTTCGGGAACAGAAACACTAACTATGGCTACACCTTC.

The chain couples TRBV7-3 to TRBJ2-3; D possibly corresponds to TRBD1 (5 bases). CDR1 is SGHTA and CDR2 is FQGTGA in the germline V gene. Trimming left V 5 bases short and J 0 bases short, with 9 bases between. The CDR3 contains 14 residues. The CDR3 spells CASSPGHSTDTQYF. CDR3 in DNA: TGTGCCAGCAGCCCCGGACACAGCACAGATACGCAGTATTTT.

This chain connects TRBV18 to TRBJ1-1, with D hard to call. V was trimmed by 0 bases and J by 6 bases, leaving 5 bases between them. This CDR3 is 12 amino acids long. Germline CDR1 reads KGHSH; CDR2 reads LQKENI. CDR3 sequence reads: CASSPPVSEAFF. The CDR3 DNA sequence: TGTGCCAGCTCACCACCTGTCTCTGAAGCTTTCTTT.

V gene TRBV27 combines with J gene TRBJ1-4, with 9 bases matching TRBD1. This CDR3 has 16 amino acids. The V segment lost 6 bases and the J segment 1 base; nucleotides outside the gene matches: 6. In germline, CDR1 is MNHEY, CDR2 SMNVEV (reference sequence). The CDR3 bases are TGTGCCAGCAGCCATGGGACAGGGAGAACTAATGAAAAACTGTTTTTT. Amino acid sequence: CASSHGTGRTNEKLFF.

This clone showed up just once. J is TRBJ2-7 and V is TRBV28; no clear D gene. Between the trimmed V and J ends, which lost 3 bases and 9 bases, there was a span of 12 bases. The V gene's germline CDR1 is MDHEN and CDR2 SYDVKM. This CDR3 comprises 12 residues. The CDR3 reads CASSFGVSGQYF. DNA of the CDR3: TGTGCCAGCAGTTTTGGAGTCTCCGGGCAGTACTTC.

V gene TRBV6-5 combines with J gene TRBJ1-3; 7 bases fit TRBD1. Germline V gene data show CDR1 as MNHEY and CDR2 as SVGAGI. The J segment lost 3 bases and the V segment lost 7 bases, leaving 6 bases of the junction unmatched. The CDR3 sequence is 14 residues long. The CDR3: CASTRGTVGNTIYF. In DNA form, the CDR3 reads TGTGCCAGCACCCGTGGGACAGTTGGAAACACCATATATTTT.

The chain couples TRBV9 to TRBJ2-5; 10 nucleotides align to TRBD2. The germline V gene has CDR1 SGDLS and CDR2 YYNGEE. The CDR3 runs 15 residues. V was clipped by 3 bases and J by 7 bases; unmatched bases: 9. CDR3 amino acids: CASSGTSGGVSTQYF. The DNA of the CDR3 is TGTGCCAGCAGCGGGACTAGCGGAGGGGTTTCGACCCAGTACTTC.